The TCR beta chain under discussion was sequenced for a study of shared clonotypes between healthy human individuals. Background on the study: The plates for each donor numbered three CD4 naive, three CD4 memory, two CD8 naive and one CD8 memory.

The germline gives CDR1 SGHRS, CDR2 YFSETQ. Trimming stripped 0 bases from V and 2 bases from J, with 8 bases between. The CDR3 runs 14 residues. Of note for this clone: Its antigen is unidentified. Other DNA sequences of this sample code for an identical CDR3.

Here immunoSEQ multiplex PCR was the method, and the copy in TCRdb shows in-frame clones only, minus some. The sample contains a few million clones, roughly 93% of which appear only once. Points from the study as a whole: For naive CD4 cells, roughly 4.8% of clonotypes were shared across several donors. Estimated clonotype richness was generally higher in naive than memory subsets.

Donors were healthy HIV-negative adults without recent acute infections or vaccinations. Sequencing was performed on naive CD4+ T cells from PBMCs. This sample's subset: CD45RA+ positively selected. The chain couples TRBV5-1 to TRBJ1-2; D is possibly TRBD1 (5 bases). This clonotype was sampled from a man aged 18 to 30 in good health. Some clones in this sample may be carry-over from other donors' samples. Here the CDR3 reads CASSLEGRNYGYTF. CDR3 DNA: TGCGCCAGCAGCTTGGAGGGACGGAACTATGGCTACACCTTC.